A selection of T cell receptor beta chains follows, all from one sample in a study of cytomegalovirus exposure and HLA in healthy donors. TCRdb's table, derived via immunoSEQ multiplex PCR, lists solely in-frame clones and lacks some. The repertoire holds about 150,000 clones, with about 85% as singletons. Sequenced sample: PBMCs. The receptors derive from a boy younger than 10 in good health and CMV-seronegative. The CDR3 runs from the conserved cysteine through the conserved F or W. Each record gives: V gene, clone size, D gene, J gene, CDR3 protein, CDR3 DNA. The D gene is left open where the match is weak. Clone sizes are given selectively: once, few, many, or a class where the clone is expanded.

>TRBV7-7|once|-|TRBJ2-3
CASSQSGRTDTQYF
TGTGCCAGCAGCCAGAGCGGACGCACAGATACGCAGTATTTT
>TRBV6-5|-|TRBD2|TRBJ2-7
CASARASGTYEQYF
TGTGCCAGCGCGAGGGCTAGCGGAACTTACGAGCAGTACTTC
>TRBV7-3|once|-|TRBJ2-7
CASSRRGPYEQYF
TGTGCCAGCAGCAGGAGGGGACCCTACGAGCAGTACTTC
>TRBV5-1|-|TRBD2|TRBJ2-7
CASSGQGTSGGYEQYF
TGCGCCAGCAGCGGACAGGGGACTAGCGGGGGATACGAGCAGTACTTC
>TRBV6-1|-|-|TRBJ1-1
CASRANTEAFF
TGTGCCAGCAGGGCTAACACTGAAGCTTTCTTT
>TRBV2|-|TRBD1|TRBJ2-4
CASRGKTGIRDIQYF
TGTGCCAGCAGGGGAAAGACAGGGATCAGGGACATTCAGTACTTC
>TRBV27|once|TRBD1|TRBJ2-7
CASSPPRAGGRLEQYF
TGTGCCAGCAGTCCCCCCAGGGCAGGGGGACGCCTCGAGCAGTACTTC
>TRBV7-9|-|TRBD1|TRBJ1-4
CASRSTGPNEKLFF
TGTGCCAGCAGGTCGACAGGGCCTAATGAAAAACTGTTTTTT
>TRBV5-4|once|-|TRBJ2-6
CASSLQRGGANVLTF
TGTGCCAGCAGCTTACAACGAGGCGGGGCCAACGTCCTGACTTTC
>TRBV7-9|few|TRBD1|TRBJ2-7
CASSPWDRGTWEQYF
TGTGCCAGCAGCCCTTGGGACAGGGGAACGTGGGAGCAGTACTTC
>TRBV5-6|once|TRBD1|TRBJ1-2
CASSLASRGRNYGYTF
TGTGCCAGCAGCTTGGCCTCGAGGGGGCGTAACTATGGCTACACCTTC
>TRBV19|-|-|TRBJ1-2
CASSIDRRYGYTF
TGTGCCAGTAGTATCGACAGGCGCTATGGCTACACCTTC
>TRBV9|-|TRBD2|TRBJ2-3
CASSASRLAGGRVTDTQYF
TGTGCCAGCAGCGCCAGTCGACTAGCGGGGGGGCGCGTTACAGATACGCAGTATTTT
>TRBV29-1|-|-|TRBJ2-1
CSVVLTSEQFF
TGCAGCGTCGTACTCACTAGTGAACAGTTCTTC
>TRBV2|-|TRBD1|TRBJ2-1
CASSRPGDRNNEQFF
TGTGCCAGCAGCCGCCCGGGGGACAGGAACAATGAGCAGTTCTTC
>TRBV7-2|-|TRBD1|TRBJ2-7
CASSSSRLTGFTYEQYF
TGTGCCAGCAGCTCATCACGACTGACAGGGTTTACCTACGAGCAGTACTTC
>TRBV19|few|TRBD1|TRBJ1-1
CASSSYDRGGIDTEAFF
TGTGCCAGTAGTTCCTACGACAGGGGGGGTATTGACACTGAAGCTTTCTTT
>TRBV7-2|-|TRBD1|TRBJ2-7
CASSLINRGSLLSYEQYF
TGTGCCAGCAGCTTAATTAACAGGGGTTCCCTCCTCTCCTACGAGCAGTACTTC
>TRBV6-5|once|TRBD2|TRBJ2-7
CASSPGERGVYEQYF
TGTGCCAGCAGCCCCGGGGAGCGGGGGGTCTACGAGCAGTACTTC
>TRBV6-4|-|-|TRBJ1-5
CASSALGDSNQPQHF
TGTGCCAGCAGTGCATTAGGGGATAGCAATCAGCCCCAGCATTTT
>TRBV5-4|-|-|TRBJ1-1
CASSSMNTEAFF
TGTGCCAGCAGCTCAATGAACACTGAAGCTTTCTTT
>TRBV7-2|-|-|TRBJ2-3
CASSFVSGEDTQYF
TGTGCCAGCAGCTTCGTGAGCGGAGAAGATACGCAGTATTTT
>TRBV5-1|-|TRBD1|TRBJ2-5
CASSGGTAPQETQYF
TGCGCCAGCAGCGGTGGGACAGCACCTCAAGAGACCCAGTACTTC
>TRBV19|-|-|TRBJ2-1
CASSISLRAGRQFF
TGTGCCAGTAGTATTTCCCTCAGGGCGGGGAGGCAGTTCTTC
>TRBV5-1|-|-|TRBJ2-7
CASSLKFGYEQYF
TGCGCCAGCAGCTTAAAGTTCGGCTACGAGCAGTACTTC
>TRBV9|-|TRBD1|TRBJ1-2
CASSPSWDRGNGYTF
TGTGCCAGCAGCCCATCATGGGACAGGGGGAACGGCTACACCTTC
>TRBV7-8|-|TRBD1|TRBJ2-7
CASSRGQVLYEQYF
TGTGCCAGCAGCAGAGGACAGGTCCTCTACGAGCAGTACTTC
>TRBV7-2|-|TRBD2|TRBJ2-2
CASSRGTSGSRSGELFF
TGTGCCAGCAGCAGGGGGACTAGCGGGAGTCGGAGCGGGGAGCTGTTTTTT
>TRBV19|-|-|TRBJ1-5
CATTYRVGQPQHF
TGTGCCACCACGTACAGGGTTGGGCAGCCCCAGCATTTT
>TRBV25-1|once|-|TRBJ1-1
CASSGAGAFF
TGTGCCAGCAGTGGAGCAGGGGCTTTCTTT
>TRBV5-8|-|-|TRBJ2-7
CASSPVRWEDTYEQYF
TGTGCCAGCAGCCCCGTGAGGTGGGAGGACACCTACGAGCAGTACTTC
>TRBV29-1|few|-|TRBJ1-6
CSSRTGLSNSPLHF
TGCAGCTCTAGAACAGGGCTATCAAATTCACCCCTCCACTTT
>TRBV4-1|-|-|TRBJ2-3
CASSQERGTSTDTQYF
TGCGCCAGCAGCCAAGAAAGGGGTACTAGCACAGATACGCAGTATTTT
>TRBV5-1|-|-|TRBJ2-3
CASSLQGATDTQYF
TGCGCCAGCAGCTTACAGGGCGCCACAGATACGCAGTATTTT
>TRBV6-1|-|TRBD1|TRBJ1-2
CALRIRDRAIYGYTF
TGTGCCTTGCGGATCCGGGACAGGGCCATCTATGGCTACACCTTC
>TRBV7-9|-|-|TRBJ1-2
CSSSLAAGYTF
TGTTCCAGCAGCTTAGCGGCTGGCTACACCTTC
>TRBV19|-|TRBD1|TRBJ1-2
CASSIGTAYGYTF
TGTGCCAGTAGTATCGGGACAGCCTATGGCTACACCTTC
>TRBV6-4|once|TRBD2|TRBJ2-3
CASSDLAGAGTDTQYF
TGTGCCAGCAGTGATTTAGCGGGGGCGGGCACAGATACGCAGTATTTT
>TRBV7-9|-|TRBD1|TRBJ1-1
CASSPLGTGGITEAFF
TGTGCCAGCAGCCCCCTCGGGACAGGGGGCATCACTGAAGCTTTCTTT
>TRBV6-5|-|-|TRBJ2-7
CASKAGFLESYEQYF
TGTGCCAGCAAAGCAGGCTTCCTGGAATCCTACGAGCAGTACTTC
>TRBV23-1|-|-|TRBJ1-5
CASNGGWSNQPQHF
TGCGCCAGCAATGGGGGCTGGAGCAATCAGCCCCAGCATTTT
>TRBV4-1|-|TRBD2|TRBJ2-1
CASRSSGGGLEYEQFF
TGCGCCAGCAGGTCTAGCGGGGGGGGCCTAGAGTATGAGCAGTTCTTC
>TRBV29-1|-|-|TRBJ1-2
CSHQRQGQVYGYTF
TGCAGTCACCAACGGCAGGGGCAGGTCTATGGCTACACCTTC
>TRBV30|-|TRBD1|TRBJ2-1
CAWSPRRTGRNEQFF
TGTGCCTGGAGCCCACGTCGGACAGGTAGGAATGAGCAGTTCTTC
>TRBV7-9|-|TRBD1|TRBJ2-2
CASSPKAAGGNFLTGELFF
TGTGCCAGCAGCCCGAAGGCGGCAGGGGGCAACTTCCTCACCGGGGAGCTGTTTTTT
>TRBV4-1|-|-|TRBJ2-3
CASSPNRLTDTQYF
TGCGCCAGCAGCCCAAACCGACTCACAGATACGCAGTATTTT
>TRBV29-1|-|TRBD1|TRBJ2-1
CSGAGTGYNEQFF
TGCAGCGGGGCAGGGACAGGGTACAATGAGCAGTTCTTC
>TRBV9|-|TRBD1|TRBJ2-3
CASSVGDRVGTDTQYF
TGTGCCAGCAGCGTAGGAGACAGGGTTGGCACAGATACGCAGTATTTT
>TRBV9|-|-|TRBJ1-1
CASSVTWNTEAFF
TGTGCCAGCAGCGTAACTTGGAACACTGAAGCTTTCTTT
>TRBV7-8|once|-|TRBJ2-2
CASSSLRGRAGELFF
TGTGCCAGCAGCTCCTTACGGGGAAGGGCCGGGGAGCTGTTTTTT
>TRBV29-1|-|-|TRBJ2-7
CSVEVDPPKGAYEQYF
TGCAGCGTTGAAGTCGACCCCCCGAAGGGGGCCTACGAGCAGTACTTC
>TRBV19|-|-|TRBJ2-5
CASSTRDKVEETQYF
TGTGCCAGTAGTACCCGGGACAAAGTAGAAGAGACCCAGTACTTC
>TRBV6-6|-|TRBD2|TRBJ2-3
CASSLDSGRPTDTQYF
TGTGCCAGCAGTTTGGATAGCGGGAGGCCAACAGATACGCAGTATTTT